The 25 T cell receptor beta chains presented below share a single source sample, sequenced in a study of CD8 T cells in Susac syndrome. Reverse transcription of roughly 0.5 to 1 ug RNA used random hexamers. Each CDR3 protein is one row after TCRdb ran MiXCR on the immunoSEQ multiplex PCR reads. Among a few hundred thousand distinct CDR3 sequences listed, 85% were seen once. Material: CD8+ T cells from PBMCs. All receptors come from a human donor with multiple sclerosis.

This sequence joins TRBV11-2 and TRBJ2-7; 7 nucleotides line up with TRBD2. The CDR3 totals 17 residues. Per germline, CDR1 SGHAT and CDR2 FQNNGV. The V gene end was trimmed by 3 bases and the J gene end by 2 bases; junction bases not matched to a gene: 13. The CDR3 loop is CASSLGTGGEGTYEQYF. The CDR3, as DNA: TGTGCCAGCAGCTTGGGTACTGGGGGGGAGGGAACCTACGAGCAGTACTTC.

The chain links TRBV27 to TRBJ2-7; 10 nucleotides agree with TRBD2. CDR1 is MNHEY, CDR2 SMNVEV, per germline (reference sequence). The J segment lost 3 bases and the V segment lost 4 bases, leaving 3 bases of the junction unmatched. The CDR3 loop spans 14 amino acids. CDR3 sequence: CASSYGLADYEQYF. CDR3 nucleotides: TGTGCCAGCAGTTATGGACTAGCGGACTACGAGCAGTACTTC.

The gene calls are TRBV6-4 and TRBJ2-1, with D perhaps matching TRBD1 (6 bases). Trimming pared 2 bases from V and 5 bases from J, leaving 10 bases between. Germline V gene data show CDR1 as MRHNA and CDR2 as SNTAGT. This CDR3 spans 14 amino acids. The CDR3 sequence: CASSDKAGDNEQFF. CDR3 in DNA: TGTGCCAGCAGTGACAAGGCAGGGGACAATGAGCAGTTCTTC.

This chain connects TRBV6-2 or TRBV6-3 to TRBJ2-1; no clear D. The V gene lost 2 bases and the J gene lost 6 bases, with 11 bases spanning the gap. CDR1 is MNHEY and CDR2 is SVGEGT in the germline V gene. The CDR3 covers 14 residues. DNA for the CDR3: TGTGCCAGCAGTTACCCTGCTGCCGGCAATGAGCAGTTCTTC. Translated, it gives CASSYPAAGNEQFF.

This clonotype was seen a few times. The rearrangement links TRBV27 to TRBJ2-7; D unresolved. Trimming pared 6 bases from V and 3 bases from J, leaving 12 bases between. The CDR3 runs 13 residues. Per the germline V gene, CDR1 is MNHEY and CDR2 is SMNVEV (reference sequence). This chain's CDR3 is CASSRSVDYEQYF. The CDR3 region has the DNA TGTGCCAGCAGCCGAAGCGTGGACTACGAGCAGTACTTC.

A few counts support this clonotype. The chain employs TRBV3-1 and TRBJ2-7, with D hard to call. CDR3 length: 13 amino acids. V was cut by 1 base and J by 5 bases, with 9 bases left in between. CDR1 and CDR2 (germline): LGHDT, YNNKEL (reference sequence). This CDR3 is CASSQARADEQYF. DNA for the CDR3: TGTGCCAGCAGCCAAGCTAGGGCGGACGAGCAGTACTTC.

The rearrangement joins TRBV29-1 to TRBJ2-2, with 11 bases that match TRBD2. Germline V gene lookup returns CDR1 SQVTM and CDR2 ANQGSEA. The length of the CDR3 is 17 residues. Trimming removed 2 bases from V and 3 bases from J; junction bases left unmatched: 8. The CDR3, as DNA: TGCAGCGTTGAAAAAGCGCTAGCGGGAGGCCACACCGGGGAGCTGTTTTTT. This gives the protein CSVEKALAGGHTGELFF.

The chain is built from TRBV28 and TRBJ2-7; D is unresolved. Germline CDR1 and CDR2: MDHEN and SYDVKM. Trimming left V 5 bases short and J 0 bases short, with 14 bases between. CDR3 size: 15 residues. CDR3 in DNA: TGTGCCAGCAGTCTACTACCTCCGGGCTCCTACGAGCAGTACTTC. Translated, it gives CASSLLPPGSYEQYF.

The rearrangement uses TRBV28 and TRBJ2-7, with 10 bases fitting TRBD2. This CDR3 has 19 residues. J lost 0 bases, V lost 3 bases, and 14 bases had no gene match. In germline, CDR1 is MDHEN, CDR2 SYDVKM. The CDR3 region is CASSFPPPLAGGPSYEQYF. CDR3 bases: TGTGCCAGCAGTTTTCCCCCCCCCTTAGCGGGAGGCCCCTCCTACGAGCAGTACTTC.

The chain recombines TRBV7-8 with TRBJ2-1; weak D call: TRBD1 (5 bases). V was shortened by 1 base and J by 5 bases, with 18 bases between the two germline ends. There are 17 residues in the CDR3. Per germline, CDR1 SGHVS and CDR2 FQNEAQ. The CDR3 nucleotides read TGTGCCAGCAGCTTAGTCGACAGACAGTCCTTTAACAATGAGCAGTTCTTC. Translation: CASSLVDRQSFNNEQFF. Drawing the rest from reference TRBV7-8 and TRBJ2-1, the complete variable domain is GAGVSQSPRYKVAKRGQDVALRCDPISGHVSLFWYQQALGQGPEFLTYFQNEAQLDKSGLPSDRFFAERPEGSVSTLKIQRTQQEDSAVYLCASSLVDRQSFNNEQFFGPGTRLTVL.

This sequence joins TRBV19 and TRBJ1-2, with unresolved D. CDR3 length: 15 residues. From germline, CDR1 is LNHDA and CDR2 SQIVND (reference sequence). Trimming left V 3 bases short and J 4 bases short, with 15 bases between. As DNA, the CDR3 is TGTGCCAGTAGTATTGTATCTCCCTGGACCTATGGCTACACCTTC. This translates into CASSIVSPWTYGYTF.

In its sample, this clonotype was seen a few times. The chain is built from TRBV29-1 and TRBJ2-3; 7 positions match TRBD1. V lost 0 bases to trimming and J lost 6 bases; unmatched junction nucleotides: 6. This CDR3 contains 14 residues. Germline V lookup: CDR1 SQVTM, CDR2 ANQGSEA. For the CDR3, the DNA is TGCAGCGTTGAAGATAAGGGGGCGGAGGATACGCAGTATTTT. It is translated as CSVEDKGAEDTQYF.

The J gene is TRBJ2-3, the V gene TRBV7-9; maybe TRBD2 (6 bases). Trimming removed 3 bases at V and 3 bases at J, with 10 bases between. CDR1 and CDR2 (germline): SEHNR, FQNEAQ (reference sequence). The length of the CDR3 is 14 residues. The CDR3 DNA is TGTGCCAGCAGCTTTGCCGCGGGAACAGATACGCAGTATTTT. Its translation: CASSFAAGTDTQYF.

The chain is built from TRBV18 and TRBJ2-5, with 11 bases identical to TRBD2. V gave up 1 base and J gave up 4 bases; unmatched junction bases: 8. Germline assignment: CDR1 KGHSH and CDR2 LQKENI. The CDR3 spans 17 residues. CDR3 bases: TGTGCCAGCTCACCACTTACTAGCGGGAGCTTTCGAGAGACCCAGTACTTC. Translating gives CASSPLTSGSFRETQYF.

This clonotype was counted once. The V and J genes are TRBV19 and TRBJ2-4; TRBD2 might be the D (5 bases). Germline CDR1 LNHDA, CDR2 SQIVND (reference sequence). This CDR3 comprises 14 residues. Trimming stripped 7 bases from V and 0 bases from J, with 10 bases between. The DNA of the CDR3 is TGTGCCAGTACCAGCGGTCTAGCCAAAAACATTCAGTACTTC. Protein product: CASTSGLAKNIQYF.

The chain combines TRBV7-2 with TRBJ2-2; unclear D gene. This CDR3 region has 18 residues. V was shortened by 5 bases and J by 0 bases, with 19 bases between the two germline ends. From germline, CDR1 is SGHTA and CDR2 FQGNSA. The CDR3 is CASSPPHSWEPNTGELFF. The CDR3 nucleotides are TGTGCCAGCAGCCCCCCCCACAGTTGGGAACCGAACACCGGGGAGCTGTTTTTT. Full variable domain (missing parts from reference TRBV7-2 and TRBJ2-2): GAGVSQSPSNKVTEKGKDVELRCDPISGHTALYWYRQSLGQGLEFLIYFQGNSAPDKSGLPSDRFSAERTGGSVSTLTIQRTQQEDSAVYLCASSPPHSWEPNTGELFFGEGSRLTVL.

The chain recombines TRBV7-9 with TRBJ2-1; 8 nucleotides line up with TRBD2. The CDR3 runs 15 residues. CDR1 is SEHNR, CDR2 FQNEAQ, per germline (reference sequence). Trimming removed 8 bases from V and 7 bases from J; junction bases left unmatched: 13. CDR3 loop: CASRTGGGYGNEQFF. The CDR3 DNA reads as TGTGCCAGCCGAACGGGAGGGGGATACGGGAATGAGCAGTTCTTC.

This chain uses TRBV4-3 with TRBJ1-2, with 7 bases lining up with TRBD1. The CDR3 has 16 amino acids. Germline CDR1 and CDR2: LGHNA and YSLEER. With V trimmed by 4 bases and J by 4 bases, 12 bases remained unmatched. The CDR3 nucleotides read TGCGCCAGCAGCCTCGGCGGGGGCCGGGACAGCTATGGCTACACCTTC. This gives the protein CASSLGGGRDSYGYTF.

For the CDR3, the DNA is TGTGCCAGCACCGGACAGGGTTGGGAGACCCAGTACTTC. Residues: CASTGQGWETQYF. V and J are TRBV25-1 and TRBJ2-5; 8 nucleotides align to TRBD1. V lost 7 bases and J lost 5; bases outside the gene matches: 6. There are 13 residues in the CDR3. Germline CDR1 and CDR2: MGHDK and SYGVNS.

Remarks on this clonotype: One junction end does not reproduce the germline sequence, and a read error may be involved. The gene calls are TRBV30 and TRBJ1-1, with D unresolved. Germline V gene sequence: CDR1 GTSNPN, CDR2 SVGIG (reference sequence). CDR3 length equals 12 residues. CDR3 coding DNA: TGTGTCTGGAGAAGAGAGGGCCCTGAAGCTTTCTTT. Translating gives CVWRREGPEAFF.

The chain recombines TRBV4-3 with TRBJ2-2; 12 nucleotides match TRBD2. Germline V gene lookup returns CDR1 LGHNA and CDR2 YSLEER. Trimming took 0 bases from V and 0 from J; bases not matched to a gene: 5. CDR3 length: 19 amino acids. CDR3 in amino acids: CASSQETSSGRANTGELFF. The CDR3 DNA follows: TGCGCCAGCAGCCAAGAAACCTCTAGCGGGAGGGCGAACACCGGGGAGCTGTTTTTT.

J is TRBJ2-7 and V is TRBV4-3, with TRBD2 as a possible D gene (8 bases). The V and J ends lost 8 bases and 1 base respectively, with 18 bases between them. The CDR3 is 15 amino acids. The germline gives CDR1 LGHNA, CDR2 YSLEER. The CDR3 here is CASGGTAGESYEQYF. In DNA, the CDR3 is TGCGCCAGCGGGGGGACAGCGGGAGAGTCCTACGAGCAGTACTTC.

This clonotype was seen a single time. This CDR3 reads CASSDLGTGGNEQFF. The CDR3 DNA sequence: TGTGCCAGCAGTGACTTGGGGACAGGGGGAAATGAGCAGTTCTTC. The chain employs TRBV6-4 and TRBJ2-1; 11 bases fit TRBD1. Germline assignment: CDR1 MRHNA and CDR2 SNTAGT. V was pared by 1 base and J by 7 bases, with 3 bases of the junction left unmatched. The CDR3 extends over 15 amino acids.

The CDR3 protein is CAWEEWDSSYEQYF. The CDR3 DNA is TGTGCCTGGGAGGAGTGGGACAGCTCCTACGAGCAGTACTTC. This chain uses TRBV30 with TRBJ2-7; 7 bases match TRBD1. The V segment lost 5 bases and the J segment 0 bases; nucleotides outside the gene matches: 7. This CDR3 has 14 amino acids. The V gene's germline CDR1 is GTSNPN and CDR2 SVGIG (reference sequence).

Only one count was recorded for this clonotype. The chain links TRBV24-1 to TRBJ2-3; 11 positions match TRBD2. The ends lost 4 bases at V and 3 bases at J; junction bases unmatched: 2. Germline CDR1 KGHDR, CDR2 SFDVKD. The length of the CDR3 is 15 residues. Written as DNA, the CDR3 is TGTGCCACCAGTGAGGGGACTAGCGGAACAGATACGCAGTATTTT. Translating it yields CATSEGTSGTDTQYF.